The clone carrying this T cell receptor (beta chain) was counted a few times. As yet, its antigen is unknown. This sample was taken from a study of blood T cells in healthy people across ages. A second PCR, run for about 7 to 11 cycles, used a sample-barcoded 5' primer plus a J-beta primer mix. TCRdb itself ran the 5' RACE reads through MiXCR, one entry per CDR3 protein. The repertoire consists of fewer than 950,000 distinct CDR3 sequences, with roughly 53% occurring once and the leading ten covering 41%. Study conclusions and caveats: Percentage of naive T cells showed a strong correlation with TCR beta diversity. The study found more naive CD4+ cells and higher diversity in long-lived than aged donors.

Germline V CDR1 and CDR2: SEHNR, FQNEAQ (reference sequence). The CDR3 length is 14 residues. Trimming shortened V by 2 bases and J by 1 base, and 9 bases separated the two germline ends. The source of this sequence is a man aged 80 or over in good health. Sequenced sample: blood. This chain connects TRBV7-9 to TRBJ2-7; D remains unclear. The chain's CDR3 is CASSLLQESYEQYF. The CDR3 bases are TGTGCCAGCAGCTTACTTCAGGAGTCCTACGAGCAGTACTTC.